Listed here are 32 T cell receptor beta chains from one sample, sequenced in a study of vaccination and CD4 T cells after COVID-19. The Oncomine TCR Beta short-read assay was applied to DNA of cultured CD4+ T cells. From the PCR reads, TCRdb called clonotypes with MiXCR, one entry per CDR3 protein. Of around 18,000 distinct CDR3 sequences listed, approximately 50% are singletons. Treatment meaning: approximately 11-day PBMC culture with coronavirus spike peptide pools or control peptides (ViraFEST assay). Antigen specificity for these receptors is unknown. The sequenced sample was CD4+ T cells from blood, cultured in vitro, obtained before SARS-CoV-2 vaccination. All receptors come from a human donor who had recovered from COVID-19.

This clonotype was observed a few times. The chain joins TRBV24-1 to TRBJ2-2; 7 bases match TRBD1. In germline, CDR1 is KGHDR, CDR2 SFDVKD. With 3 bases clipped from V and 4 bases from J, the junction kept 16 bases outside the gene matches. This CDR3 region has 19 residues. The CDR3 nucleotides read TGTGCCACCAGTGATAGGGCCAGGGGGTATACACGGAGCACCGGGGAGCTGTTTTTT. Residues: CATSDRARGYTRSTGELFF.

This clonotype has only one observation. The genes are TRBV28 and TRBJ2-1; D is possibly TRBD1 (5 bases). V lost 6 bases, J lost 4 bases, and 19 bases lay in between. The germline gives CDR1 MDHEN, CDR2 SYDVKM. The CDR3 sequence is 16 residues long. In nucleotides, the CDR3 is TGTGCCAGCAGCGCAACCCAGGGTATAGGATACAATGAGCAGTTCTTC. This gives the protein CASSATQGIGYNEQFF. The full variable domain, with the rest looked up from reference TRBV28 and TRBJ2-1, is DVKVTQSSRYLVKRTGEKVFLECVQDMDHENMFWYRQDPGLGLRLIYFSYDVKMKEKGDIPEGYSVSREKKERFSLILESASTNQTSMYLCASSATQGIGYNEQFFGPGTRLTVL.

A few counts support this clonotype. This chain joins TRBV10-3 and TRBJ2-7; a weak D match, TRBD1 (6 bases). The CDR3 spans 12 residues. V lost 8 bases and J 5 bases, leaving 13 bases between the germline ends. CDR1 ENHRY and CDR2 SYGVKD come from the germline V gene. CDR3: CAIAWGLDEQYF. The DNA for the CDR3 is TGTGCCATCGCTTGGGGGCTCGACGAGCAGTACTTC.

This clonotype is labeled as medium-sized. The rearrangement uses TRBV7-2 and TRBJ2-1; D unresolved. This CDR3 has 16 residues. CDR1 and CDR2 from the germline V gene are SGHTA and FQGNSA. V shed 4 bases and J shed 10 bases, with 23 bases lying between them. CDR3 sequence reads: CASSSHSPAIAREQFF. The DNA for the CDR3 is TGTGCCAGCAGCTCCCACAGTCCAGCCATCGCAAGGGAGCAGTTCTTC.

V and J are TRBV7-2 and TRBJ2-3, with 12 nucleotides matching TRBD2. The CDR3 sequence is 18 residues long. Trimming cost V 4 bases and J 3 bases; bases outside gene matches: 11. Germline V gene data show CDR1 as SGHTA and CDR2 as FQGNSA. The CDR3 DNA is TGTGCCAGCAGCTCCCTACGACTAGCGGGAGCGAGGACAGATACGCAGTATTTT. Its protein product is CASSSLRLAGARTDTQYF.

The chain recombines TRBV2 with TRBJ2-7; 7 bases align to TRBD1. J was trimmed by 0 bases and V by 8 bases; bases with no gene match: 7. Germline CDR1 SNHLY, CDR2 FYNNEI. The CDR3 covers 14 residues. In nucleotides, the CDR3 is TGTGCCAGCTGCCCGGCAGGGGGCTCCTACGAGCAGTACTTC. It translates to CASCPAGGSYEQYF.

The chain couples TRBV20-1 to TRBJ2-7; D is perhaps TRBD2 (5 bases). Germline V gene lookup returns CDR1 DFQATT and CDR2 SNEGSKA (reference sequence). The CDR3 spans 16 residues. V shed 0 bases and J shed 2 bases, with 17 bases lying between them. CDR3 sequence reads: CSARDEDPRGAYEQYF. As DNA, the CDR3 is TGCAGTGCTAGAGATGAGGACCCCCGGGGTGCCTACGAGCAGTACTTC.

This clonotype was seen more than once but under ten times. The V gene is TRBV7-9, the J gene TRBJ2-5; D not resolved. The germline V gene has CDR1 SEHNR and CDR2 FQNEAQ (reference sequence). The CDR3 runs to 12 residues. V was clipped by 5 bases and J by 4 bases, with 8 bases between them. CDR3 in amino acids: CASSQEGETQYF. CDR3 in DNA: TGTGCCAGCAGCCAAGAAGGAGAGACCCAGTACTTC. The full variable domain, with the rest looked up from reference TRBV7-9 and TRBJ2-5, is DTGVSQNPRHKITKRGQNVTFRCDPISEHNRLYWYRQTLGQGPEFLTYFQNEAQLEKSRLLSDRFSAERPKGSFSTLEIQRTEQGDSAMYLCASSQEGETQYFGPGTRLLVL.

In this sample, this clonotype turned up a few times. The chain links TRBV6-1 to TRBJ1-2; D may be TRBD1 (5 bases). CDR1 and CDR2 from the germline V gene are MNHNS and SASEGT. The CDR3 length is 13 residues. Trimming cost V 8 bases and J 4 bases, with 14 bases left between them. CDR3 sequence reads: CASHSGRVYGYTF. The DNA for the CDR3 is TGTGCCAGCCACTCGGGCAGGGTCTATGGCTACACCTTC.

The chain joins TRBV7-9 to TRBJ2-7, with TRBD2 as a possible D gene (5 bases). V lost 2 bases and J 5 bases, leaving 13 bases between the germline ends. Germline lookup yields CDR1 SEHNR and CDR2 FQNEAQ (reference sequence). This CDR3 region has 14 residues. The CDR3 protein is CASSLKGSRDEQYF. CDR3 nucleotide sequence: TGTGCCAGCAGCTTAAAAGGGAGTCGCGACGAGCAGTACTTC.

By share, this clonotype ranks as large. This sequence joins TRBV2 and TRBJ2-3; D possibly corresponds to TRBD2 (7 bases). The CDR3 contains 17 residues. The V end was cut by 6 bases, the J end by 2 bases, with 21 bases between. Germline V gene sequence: CDR1 SNHLY, CDR2 FYNNEI. CDR3 loop: CASSQRGGGPITDTQYF. The CDR3 nucleotides read TGTGCCAGCAGCCAACGAGGGGGAGGGCCGATCACAGATACGCAGTATTTT.

The V call is TRBV7-3, the J call TRBJ2-2, with D possibly matching TRBD1 (6 bases). The ends were cut back, 4 bases at V and 7 bases at J, with 10 bases in the middle. Germline assignment: CDR1 SGHTA and CDR2 FQGTGA. The CDR3 consists of 13 residues. The CDR3 DNA reads as TGTGCCAGCAGCTCCCTAGGGGGCGGGGAGCTGTTTTTT. Protein: CASSSLGGGELFF.

The chain couples TRBV11-1 to TRBJ2-1; TRBD1 matches 8 bases. The CDR3 totals 17 residues. Germline CDR1 and CDR2: SGHAT and FQDESV (reference sequence). V lost 5 bases and J lost 1; bases outside the gene matches: 10. CDR3 sequence (DNA): TGTGCCAGCAGCCCCGGACAGGGACAAGGATCCTACAATGAGCAGTTCTTC. It is translated as CASSPGQGQGSYNEQFF.

A few counts support this clonotype. The chain has TRBV20-1 and TRBJ2-3; no clear D gene. The CDR3 is 16 amino acids. Germline V gene sequence: CDR1 DFQATT, CDR2 SNEGSKA (reference sequence). Trimming left V 5 bases short and J 0 bases short, with 18 bases between. CDR3 coding DNA: TGCAGTGCTTCGCTTAGTTCCCACGGAAGCACAGATACGCAGTATTTT. Translated: CSASLSSHGSTDTQYF.

The chain employs TRBV11-3 and TRBJ2-2, with 9 bases identical to TRBD2. V trimming: 6 bases; J trimming: 7 bases; junction bases outside the gene matches: 3. This CDR3 is 13 amino acids long. Germline V CDR1 and CDR2: SGHNT, YENEEA. CDR3 DNA sequence: TGTGCCAGCAGAGCGGGAGGAAGCGGGGAGCTGTTTTTT. Translation gives CASRAGGSGELFF.

This clonotype counts as medium-sized. The chain joins TRBV19 to TRBJ1-4, with D tentatively TRBD1 (5 bases). Per germline, CDR1 LNHDA and CDR2 SQIVND (reference sequence). Deletions cut 7 bases from V and 4 bases from J, with 13 bases between. The CDR3 runs 14 residues. The CDR3 spells CASTPWGSNEKLFF. The CDR3 DNA sequence: TGTGCCAGTACCCCCTGGGGCAGTAATGAAAAACTGTTTTTT.

In this sample, this clonotype turned up a few times. The CDR3: CAWSVWRAEIYEQYF. The CDR3 DNA follows: TGTGCCTGGAGTGTATGGCGGGCGGAGATCTACGAGCAGTACTTC. The gene calls are TRBV30 and TRBJ2-7; tentative D call: TRBD2 (5 bases). In germline, CDR1 is GTSNPN, CDR2 SVGIG (reference sequence). Trimming left V 0 bases short and J 3 bases short, with 15 bases between. The CDR3 extends over 15 amino acids.

J is TRBJ2-3 and V is TRBV27; D assignment may be TRBD1 or TRBD2 (5 bases each). The CDR3 sequence is 13 residues long. Trimming took off 3 bases at V and 5 bases at J, with 9 bases between the two ends. Germline CDR1 is MNHEY and CDR2 is SMNVEV (reference sequence). The CDR3 reads CASSLGPLDTQYF. In DNA form, the CDR3 reads TGTGCCAGCAGTTTGGGACCGTTAGATACGCAGTATTTT.

The V call is TRBV2, the J call TRBJ2-7, with 7 bases that match TRBD2. The germline V gene encodes CDR1 SNHLY and CDR2 FYNNEI. V lost 4 bases to trimming and J lost 6 bases; unmatched junction nucleotides: 3. The CDR3 has 12 residues. Here the CDR3 reads CASSVSGGEQYF. The CDR3 nucleotides read TGTGCCAGCAGTGTGTCGGGGGGCGAGCAGTACTTC.

This clonotype showed up just a few times. V is TRBV28 and J is TRBJ2-2, with TRBD2 matching 7 bases. Per germline, CDR1 MDHEN and CDR2 SYDVKM. V shed 6 bases and J 6 bases; nucleotides not matched to a gene: 4. This CDR3 spans 13 amino acids. For the CDR3, the DNA is TGTGCCAGCAGGCCGGGGGGATCCGGGGAGCTGTTTTTT. Translated, it gives CASRPGGSGELFF. The entire variable domain, with the rest obtained from reference TRBV28 and TRBJ2-2, is as follows: DVKVTQSSRYLVKRTGEKVFLECVQDMDHENMFWYRQDPGLGLRLIYFSYDVKMKEKGDIPEGYSVSREKKERFSLILESASTNQTSMYLCASRPGGSGELFFGEGSRLTVL.

The chain uses TRBV2 and TRBJ2-2, with 7 bases identical to TRBD2. Unmatched junction bases numbered 0, after V lost 4 bases and J lost 1 base. CDR3 length: 14 amino acids. The V gene's germline CDR1 is SNHLY and CDR2 FYNNEI. CDR3 nucleotides: TGTGCCAGCAGTGGGACTAGGAACACCGGGGAGCTGTTTTTT. Translating gives CASSGTRNTGELFF. The full variable domain, rest sourced from reference TRBV2 and TRBJ2-2, is EPEVTQTPSHQVTQMGQEVILRCVPISNHLYFYWYRQILGQKVEFLVSFYNNEISEKSEIFDDQFSVERPDGSNFTLKIRSTKLEDSAMYFCASSGTRNTGELFFGEGSRLTVL.

The J gene is TRBJ1-2, the V gene TRBV30; unclear D gene. This CDR3 is built from 13 residues. Germline CDR1 and CDR2: GTSNPN and SVGIG (reference sequence). Trimming stripped 0 bases from V and 8 bases from J, with 13 bases between. The CDR3 here is CAWSVHGGLGYTF. CDR3 coding DNA: TGTGCCTGGAGTGTACACGGCGGCCTGGGCTACACCTTC.

CDR3 nucleotides: TGCGCCAGCAGCTTACAGGGTCGGTTTGAGACCCAGTACTTC. The encoded protein is CASSLQGRFETQYF. The chain joins TRBV5-1 to TRBJ2-5, with D maybe TRBD1 (6 bases). The V and J ends lost 2 bases and 5 bases respectively, with 13 bases between them. CDR3 size: 14 residues. Germline V gives CDR1 SGHRS, CDR2 YFSETQ.

The sample holds one count of this clonotype. V is TRBV7-2 and J is TRBJ1-3; a weak D match, TRBD1 (5 bases). CDR3 length: 13 residues. Trimming cost V 3 bases and J 4 bases, with 7 bases left between them. CDR1 and CDR2 from the germline V gene are SGHTA and FQGNSA. CDR3 residues: CASSLGLGNTIYF. CDR3 DNA: TGTGCCAGCAGCTTGGGACTGGGAAACACCATATATTTT.

This clonotype was observed a single time. The chain combines TRBV27 with TRBJ2-6, with D unresolved. The CDR3 is 13 residues long. The germline V and J ends were trimmed by 6 bases and 0 bases, with 3 bases remaining between them. Germline values: CDR1 MNHEY, CDR2 SMNVEV (reference sequence). The DNA of the CDR3 is TGTGCCAGCAGCTCCTCTGGGGCCAACGTCCTGACTTTC. This codes for CASSSSGANVLTF. The whole variable domain, remainder taken from reference TRBV27 and TRBJ2-6, is EAQVTQNPRYLITVTGKKLTVTCSQNMNHEYMSWYRQDPGLGLRQIYYSMNVEVTDKGDVPEGYKVSRKEKRNFPLILESPSPNQTSLYFCASSSSGANVLTFGAGSRLTVL.

The chain employs TRBV6-2 or TRBV6-3 and TRBJ1-1, with no clear D. Germline V gives CDR1 MNHEY, CDR2 SVGEGT. This CDR3 has 11 amino acids. V was clipped by 7 bases and J by 5 bases, with 8 bases between them. The CDR3 coding sequence is TGTGCCAGCAAGCTCGGTACTGAAGCTTTCTTT. Translation gives CASKLGTEAFF.

This chain connects TRBV7-2 to TRBJ2-2; either TRBD1 or TRBD2 may supply D (5 bases each). In germline, CDR1 is SGHTA, CDR2 FQGNSA. V lost 4 bases and J lost 6, with 18 bases in between. The CDR3 extends over 16 amino acids. The CDR3 DNA sequence: TGTGCCAGCAGCTCTCAGCCCGGGACGTACCCCGGGGAGCTGTTTTTT. This sequence encodes CASSSQPGTYPGELFF.

The CDR3 reads CASSLPTDRTYEQYF. Here the CDR3 DNA reads TGTGCCAGCAGTCTCCCGACGGACAGGACCTACGAGCAGTACTTC. V is TRBV6-1 and J is TRBJ2-7; TRBD1 matches 7 bases. The length of the CDR3 is 15 residues. From germline, CDR1 is MNHNS and CDR2 SASEGT. The ends lost 5 bases at V and 2 bases at J; junction bases unmatched: 9.

This clonotype has more than one count but fewer than ten. This chain links TRBV6-5 with TRBJ2-5; 12 nucleotides match TRBD2. Unmatched junction bases numbered 20, after V lost 2 bases and J lost 4 bases. The germline V gene has CDR1 MNHEY and CDR2 SVGAGI. The CDR3 has 21 amino acids. The CDR3 region is CASSYPTPSGRADSRGETQYF. CDR3 sequence (DNA): TGTGCCAGCAGTTACCCCACTCCTAGCGGGAGGGCCGACTCTAGGGGAGAGACCCAGTACTTC.

The rearrangement joins TRBV11-3 to TRBJ2-1; tentative D call: TRBD1 (5 bases). CDR1 and CDR2 (germline): SGHNT, YENEEA. There are 14 residues in the CDR3. The V and J ends lost 5 bases and 9 bases respectively, with 17 bases between them. In DNA, the CDR3 is TGTGCCAGCAGCCCATTAGGGGTTCAGGGTGAGCAGTTCTTC. Encoded protein: CASSPLGVQGEQFF. Full variable domain (outside the CDR3, taken from reference TRBV11-3 and TRBJ2-1): EAGVVQSPRYKIIEKKQPVAFWCNPISGHNTLYWYLQNLGQGPELLIRYENEEAVDDSQLPKDRFSAERLKGVDSTLKIQPAELGDSAVYLCASSPLGVQGEQFFGPGTRLTVL.

V is TRBV20-1 and J is TRBJ1-5, with D possibly being TRBD1 (5 bases). The CDR3 loop spans 15 amino acids. The germline CDR1 and CDR2 sequences are DFQATT and SNEGSKA (reference sequence). V lost 6 bases, J lost 0 bases, and 15 bases lay in between. Here the CDR3 DNA reads TGCAGTGCCATCGCGGTGGGGGGTAGCAATCAGCCCCAGCATTTT. It translates to CSAIAVGGSNQPQHF.

This clonotype has more than one count but fewer than ten. The chain joins TRBV19 to TRBJ1-1, with 9 positions matching TRBD1. V lost 4 bases to trimming and J lost 11 bases; unmatched junction nucleotides: 8. Germline CDR1 LNHDA, CDR2 SQIVND (reference sequence). The CDR3 spans 13 residues. The CDR3 here is CASSRGQGGAAFF. The CDR3 nucleotides are TGTGCCAGTAGTAGGGGACAGGGAGGAGCGGCTTTCTTT.